A few counts support the clone carrying this TCR beta chain. The antigen is undetermined. The CDR3 contains 15 residues. Germline V gene sequence: CDR1 SGDLS, CDR2 YYNGEE. The data are from a study of blood T cells in healthy people across ages. General study findings and limits: Donors of long life had a larger count of naive CD4+ cells and greater diversity than aged donors.

The sample providers were healthy Caucasian people from Russia, aged roughly 6 to 95. Through a sample-barcoded 5' primer and a J-beta primer mix, a second PCR was run for roughly 6 to 11 cycles. Each CDR3 protein is one row after TCRdb ran MiXCR on the 5' RACE reads. This sample yields roughly 700,000 distinct CDR3 sequences, of which roughly 25% are seen a single time; more than 8% belongs to the top ten. The same specimen was also included in a second study, on T cells of mothers and their children.

This chain links TRBV9 with TRBJ2-5; the D call may be TRBD1 or TRBD2 (5 bases each). The last part of the DNA fits TRBJ2-1 better; the J call may be wrong. The receptor's source is a boy aged 5 to 17 in good health. Sequenced: blood. DNA for the CDR3: TGTGCCAGCAGCGTAACCGGGACGACCTACAATGAGCAGTTCTTC. Translation gives CASSVTGTTYNEQFF.